This TCR beta chain is drawn from a study of human T cells and chemical hapten exposure. Time point given: patch test 2, 6 weeks after DPC sensitization. The treatment here: therapeutic diphenylcyclopropenone sensitization with weekly scalp DPC. TCRdb passed the RACE reads through MiXCR, listing each CDR3 protein once. The sample comprises about 41,000 distinct CDR3 sequences, about 3.5% of which are singletons, and 6.7% rests with the top ten. This clonotype was observed many times. The CDR3 totals 15 residues. CDR1 and CDR2 (germline): MDHEN, SYDVKM. J lost 4 bases, V lost 2 bases, and 3 bases had no gene match.

The receptor's source is a middle-aged man with alopecia areata. Some clones in this sample may be carry-over from other donors' samples. V gene TRBV28 combines with J gene TRBJ2-7; TRBD2 matches 12 bases. The sequences come from whole blood, collected in connection with sensitization to the hapten diphenylcyclopropenone (DPC). This CDR3 is CASSLELAGGYEQYF. As DNA, the CDR3 is TGTGCCAGCAGTTTAGAACTAGCGGGAGGATACGAGCAGTACTTC.